One and the same sample provided the 22 T cell receptor beta chains below, sequenced in a study of T cell changes during pregnancy in multiple sclerosis. The repertoire was sequenced with immunoSEQ multiplex PCR; TCRdb's copy has only in-frame clones and lacks some. This table has 55,000 to 70,000 clones, roughly 93% appearing once. Sample: CD4+ T cells from peripheral blood mononuclear cells, taken before pregnancy. These receptors originate from a female donor with multiple sclerosis, enrolled in a pregnancy study.

The CDR3 is CSVRVGGASSYEQYF. In DNA form, the CDR3 reads TGCAGCGTCCGGGTCGGGGGGGCTAGCTCCTACGAGCAGTACTTC. The chain has TRBV29-1 and TRBJ2-7, with TRBD2 identical over 8 bases. This CDR3 spans 15 amino acids. Trimming removed 6 bases from V and 0 bases from J; junction bases left unmatched: 10. The germline V gene has CDR1 SQVTM and CDR2 ANQGSEA.

This chain uses TRBV12-5 with TRBJ2-7; 10 nucleotides match TRBD2. The CDR3 has 15 residues. The germline gives CDR1 LGHNT, CDR2 FRNRAP. V trimming: 1 base; J trimming: 4 bases; junction bases outside the gene matches: 4. The CDR3 reads CASGLASGRGYEQYF. The DNA for the CDR3 is TGTGCTAGTGGTTTGGCAAGCGGGAGGGGATACGAGCAGTACTTC.

The chain uses TRBV15 and TRBJ2-5, with D tentatively TRBD1 (5 bases). The V gene's germline CDR1 is LNHNV and CDR2 YYDKDF (reference sequence). Trimming left V 1 base short and J 3 bases short, with 9 bases between. CDR3 length: 14 residues. CDR3 in DNA: TGTGCCACCAGCAGAGTGGCCAGGGAAGAGACCCAGTACTTC. Protein: CATSRVAREETQYF.

The chain combines TRBV7-2 with TRBJ2-3; 11 nucleotides match TRBD2. Germline trimming cut 2 bases from V and 6 bases from J; bases unmatched to any gene: 10. Per germline, CDR1 SGHTA and CDR2 FQGNSA. The CDR3 runs to 17 residues. CDR3 in DNA: TGTGCCAGCAGCTTAAAAGTGTGGACTAGCGGGCGGGATACGCAGTATTTT. Its translation is CASSLKVWTSGRDTQYF.

The rearrangement uses TRBV7-2 and TRBJ2-7, with a weak D call TRBD1 (5 bases). Trimming took off 0 bases at V and 2 bases at J, with 11 bases between the two ends. The germline V gene encodes CDR1 SGHTA and CDR2 FQGNSA. CDR3 length: 15 residues. The CDR3 sequence is CASSLANTGPYEQYF. In DNA form, the CDR3 reads TGTGCCAGCAGCTTAGCGAATACAGGCCCCTACGAGCAGTACTTC. The whole variable domain, filled in from reference TRBV7-2 and TRBJ2-7, reads GAGVSQSPSNKVTEKGKDVELRCDPISGHTALYWYRQSLGQGLEFLIYFQGNSAPDKSGLPSDRFSAERTGGSVSTLTIQRTQQEDSAVYLCASSLANTGPYEQYFGPGTRLTVT.

The rearrangement joins TRBV18 to TRBJ1-5, with a tentative D call TRBD1 (5 bases). The CDR3 is 14 amino acids. Looked up from germline, CDR1 is KGHSH and CDR2 is LQKENI. Deletions cut 6 bases from V and 2 bases from J, with 11 bases between. This CDR3 reads CASSLVQGNQPQHF. The CDR3 region has the DNA TGTGCCAGCTCCCTGGTACAGGGCAATCAGCCCCAGCATTTT.

This clone was observed a handful of times. The J gene is TRBJ1-1, the V gene TRBV10-3; no firm D call. CDR3 length: 13 residues. V gave up 0 bases and J gave up 5 bases, with 7 bases separating them. From germline, CDR1 is ENHRY and CDR2 SYGVKD. The CDR3 here is CAISESEVTEAFF. The CDR3 coding sequence is TGTGCCATCAGTGAGTCGGAGGTTACTGAAGCTTTCTTT.

CDR3 sequence (DNA): TGTGCCAGCTTTAGCGGGAGGCCGAACACCGGGGAGCTGTTTTTT. Protein product: CASFSGRPNTGELFF. V usage is TRBV6-1 and J usage is TRBJ2-2; 10 positions match TRBD2. Germline V gene data show CDR1 as MNHNS and CDR2 as SASEGT. The CDR3 sequence is 15 residues long. Unmatched junction bases numbered 3, after V lost 8 bases and J lost 0 bases.

This clone was counted once. The J gene is TRBJ2-3, the V gene TRBV5-8, with 9 bases lining up with TRBD2. V lost 5 bases to trimming and J lost 1 base; unmatched junction nucleotides: 8. The CDR3 runs 16 residues. Looked up from germline, CDR1 is SGHTS and CDR2 is YDEGEE. This CDR3 is CASSMRLAGRTDTQYF. CDR3 nucleotides: TGTGCCAGCAGTATGAGGCTAGCGGGACGCACAGATACGCAGTATTTT.

The V and J genes are TRBV2 and TRBJ1-1, with a tentative D call TRBD1 (6 bases). V lost 6 bases and J 6 bases, leaving 17 bases between the germline ends. This CDR3 is built from 14 residues. The V gene's germline CDR1 is SNHLY and CDR2 FYNNEI. This chain's CDR3 is CASRLRQVLAEAFF. DNA for the CDR3: TGTGCCAGCAGACTAAGACAGGTTTTGGCTGAAGCTTTCTTT.

The V call is TRBV29-1, the J call TRBJ2-5, with 7 bases that match TRBD1. Per germline, CDR1 SQVTM and CDR2 ANQGSEA. The CDR3 loop spans 14 amino acids. V shed 4 bases and J 0 bases; nucleotides not matched to a gene: 5. The CDR3 coding sequence is TGCAGCGTTGTTAGGGGGCAGCACCAAGAGACCCAGTACTTC. Amino acid sequence: CSVVRGQHQETQYF. Complete variable domain (other parts from reference TRBV29-1 and TRBJ2-5): SAVISQKPSRDICQRGTSLTIQCQVDSQVTMMFWYRQQPGQSLTLIATANQGSEATYESGFVIDKFPISRPNLTFSTLTVSNMSPEDSSIYLCSVVRGQHQETQYFGPGTRLLVL.

The chain carries TRBV29-1 and TRBJ1-1, with 7 nucleotides matching TRBD1. The CDR3 is made up of 12 amino acids. The germline V gene encodes CDR1 SQVTM and CDR2 ANQGSEA. Unmatched junction bases numbered 5, after V lost 3 bases and J lost 7 bases. The CDR3 sequence is CSVDRTGLEAFF. CDR3 DNA sequence: TGCAGCGTTGATCGGACAGGTCTTGAAGCTTTCTTT. Full variable domain (rest looked up from reference TRBV29-1 and TRBJ1-1): SAVISQKPSRDICQRGTSLTIQCQVDSQVTMMFWYRQQPGQSLTLIATANQGSEATYESGFVIDKFPISRPNLTFSTLTVSNMSPEDSSIYLCSVDRTGLEAFFGQGTRLTVV.

The chain is built from TRBV12-2 and TRBJ1-4; the table's D call, TRBD1, was not checked against the DNA. TRBV12-2 is an annotated pseudogene. This CDR3 is built from 14 residues. CDR3 DNA: TGTGCAAGTCGCTTCAACCCCAGGGATGAAAAACTGTTTTTT. Protein sequence: CASRFNPRDEKLFF.

Written as DNA, the CDR3 is TGCGCCAGCAGCCAAGATCTACAGGGGATAACCTACAATGAGCAGTTCTTC. Protein product: CASSQDLQGITYNEQFF. This chain connects TRBV4-3 to TRBJ2-1; 7 bases are a match to TRBD1. CDR1 LGHNA and CDR2 YSLEER come from the germline V gene. V lost 0 bases to trimming and J lost 2 bases; unmatched junction nucleotides: 7. The CDR3 extends over 17 amino acids.

The chain employs TRBV2 and TRBJ2-1; 11 positions match TRBD2. There are 19 residues in the CDR3. Germline CDR1 and CDR2: SNHLY and FYNNEI. Trimming removed 2 bases from V and 0 bases from J; junction bases left unmatched: 9. The CDR3 spells CASSELLAGVGLSYNEQFF. The CDR3 DNA reads as TGTGCCAGCAGTGAATTACTAGCGGGAGTGGGGCTCTCCTACAATGAGCAGTTCTTC.

The chain is built from TRBV27 and TRBJ1-1; D ambiguous. Germline V gene lookup returns CDR1 MNHEY and CDR2 SMNVEV (reference sequence). CDR3 length: 15 residues. V lost 5 bases and J lost 6, with 19 bases in between. CDR3 protein: CASSPPGGRRAEAFF. CDR3 DNA sequence: TGTGCCAGCAGTCCCCCCGGCGGACGGAGGGCTGAAGCTTTCTTT.

The V call is TRBV2, the J call TRBJ2-1; 7 positions agree with TRBD1. The CDR3 loop spans 16 amino acids. V lost 6 bases and J lost 6; bases outside the gene matches: 14. The germline CDR1 and CDR2 sequences are SNHLY and FYNNEI. DNA for the CDR3: TGTGCCAGCAGGATTGCTCTTGTGTCAGGGGGCAATGAGCAGTTCTTC. This sequence encodes CASRIALVSGGNEQFF.

V usage is TRBV19 and J usage is TRBJ1-5; unclear D gene. The CDR3 runs 13 residues. V gave up 8 bases and J gave up 3 bases, with 11 bases separating them. CDR1 LNHDA and CDR2 SQIVND come from the germline V gene (reference sequence). The CDR3 here is CASQDTANQPQHF. The CDR3 DNA is TGTGCCAGTCAAGACACAGCCAATCAGCCCCAGCATTTT.

The chain links TRBV9 to TRBJ2-2; tentatively, D is TRBD2 (6 bases). The CDR3 length is 17 residues. The ends were cut back, 4 bases at V and 6 bases at J, with 22 bases in the middle. The germline gives CDR1 SGDLS, CDR2 YYNGEE. Here the CDR3 reads CASSPSGPTYRAGELFF. In nucleotides, the CDR3 is TGTGCCAGCAGCCCCAGCGGGCCTACCTATCGCGCCGGGGAGCTGTTTTTT.

This CDR3 is CASSLTDTQYF. The CDR3 DNA reads TGTGCCAGCAGCCTCACAGATACGCAGTATTTT. J is TRBJ2-3 and V is TRBV11-3; no clear D. From germline, CDR1 is SGHNT and CDR2 YENEEA. V lost 5 bases to trimming and J lost 2 bases, with 2 bases between them. The CDR3 is made up of 11 amino acids.

In nucleotides, the CDR3 is TGTGCCAGCAGTCCCGGGACAGGGCCCTACGAGCAGTACTTC. Amino acids: CASSPGTGPYEQYF. The chain links TRBV28 to TRBJ2-7; 9 bases align to TRBD1. This CDR3 spans 14 amino acids. Germline V gene data show CDR1 as MDHEN and CDR2 as SYDVKM. The junction had 4 bases not matched to a gene; V was cut back by 5 bases and J by 2 bases.

This chain joins TRBV7-9 and TRBJ1-2; the D is unclear. The CDR3 loop spans 13 amino acids. V was trimmed by 1 base and J by 5 bases, leaving 8 bases between them. CDR1 is SEHNR, CDR2 FQNEAQ, per germline (reference sequence). The CDR3 reads CASSLELQYGYTF. CDR3 sequence (DNA): TGTGCCAGCAGCTTAGAGTTACAGTATGGCTACACCTTC.